Below, 24 T cell receptor beta chains from the same sample are listed, as sequenced in a study of shared clonotypes between healthy human individuals. Only in-frame clones appear in the TCRdb table, and some are missing; sequencing was by immunoSEQ multiplex PCR. Of approximately 2,200,000 clones in the sample, about 92% were seen once. Cells designated naive CD8 were CD45RO-negative and were positively selected for CCR7, with terminally differentiated effector memory CD45RA+ cells excluded. The sample taken for sequencing was naive CD8+ T cells from PBMCs. These receptors all come from a man between 18 and 29 years old in good health. Some clones in this sample may be carry-over from other donors' samples.

CDR3 protein: CASARVHEQFF. The CDR3 nucleotides read TGTGCCAGTGCCAGGGTCCATGAGCAGTTCTTC. V and J are TRBV19 and TRBJ2-1, with a weak D call TRBD1 (5 bases). Trimming shortened V by 8 bases and J by 8 bases, and 10 bases separated the two germline ends. CDR1 LNHDA and CDR2 SQIVND come from the germline V gene (reference sequence). This CDR3 has 11 amino acids.

This sequence joins TRBV14 and TRBJ2-1, with D hard to call. V shed 3 bases and J shed 6 bases, with 12 bases lying between them. Germline lookup yields CDR1 SGHDN and CDR2 FVKESK. The CDR3 has 14 residues. The CDR3 DNA reads TGTGCCAGCAGCCATCGGTCTACCCTCAATGAGCAGTTCTTC. It codes for CASSHRSTLNEQFF.

The J gene is TRBJ1-5, the V gene TRBV13; 9 bases map to TRBD1. Germline trimming cut 0 bases from V and 5 bases from J; bases unmatched to any gene: 5. From germline, CDR1 is PRHDT and CDR2 FYEKMQ (reference sequence). The CDR3 covers 16 residues. The CDR3 protein is CASSLGPGQGDQPQHF. CDR3 coding DNA: TGTGCCAGCAGCTTAGGACCGGGACAGGGCGATCAGCCCCAGCATTTT.

V is TRBV27 and J is TRBJ2-5; perhaps TRBD2 as D (7 bases). The J call may be in error: the DNA end matches TRBJ2-7 better. The CDR3 runs 15 residues. Germline V lookup: CDR1 MNHEY, CDR2 SMNVEV (reference sequence). CDR3 bases: TGTGCCAGCAGTTTTGGGGGGGGGCATTCCTACGAGCAGTACTTC. As protein: CASSFGGGHSYEQYF.

Only one count was recorded for this clone. The chain carries TRBV28 and TRBJ2-1; possible D gene TRBD2, 5 bases. Germline V gene sequence: CDR1 MDHEN, CDR2 SYDVKM. V dropped 3 bases and J dropped 7 bases, with 19 bases sitting between them. CDR3 length: 16 residues. Here the CDR3 DNA reads TGTGCCAGCAGTTTGAGGGCAGACATTTTGGGGAATGAGCAGTTCTTC. It is translated as CASSLRADILGNEQFF. Looking up the rest from reference TRBV28 and TRBJ2-1 gives the full variable domain: DVKVTQSSRYLVKRTGEKVFLECVQDMDHENMFWYRQDPGLGLRLIYFSYDVKMKEKGDIPEGYSVSREKKERFSLILESASTNQTSMYLCASSLRADILGNEQFFGPGTRLTVL.

The chain uses TRBV27 and TRBJ2-1; 10 bases fit TRBD2. CDR1 is MNHEY and CDR2 is SMNVEV in the germline V gene (reference sequence). The J segment lost 6 bases and the V segment lost 2 bases, leaving 16 bases of the junction unmatched. This CDR3 region has 19 residues. The CDR3 loop reads CASSLTQQTLAGAANEQFF. The CDR3 DNA sequence: TGTGCCAGCAGTTTAACTCAACAGACCCTAGCGGGAGCCGCCAATGAGCAGTTCTTC.

Remarks on this clone: Other DNA variants within this sample encode the same CDR3. The chain is built from TRBV5-6 and TRBJ2-7; 7 bases align to TRBD2. Losses at the gene ends were 0 bases for V and 0 bases for J; bases not matched to a gene: 0. Germline assignment: CDR1 SGHDT and CDR2 YYEEEE. There are 14 residues in the CDR3. The CDR3 is CASSLGLASYEQYF. In nucleotides, the CDR3 is TGTGCCAGCAGCTTGGGACTAGCCTCCTACGAGCAGTACTTC.

This sequence joins TRBV10-3 and TRBJ2-2, with D unresolved. The germline V and J ends were trimmed by 2 bases and 0 bases, with 4 bases remaining between them. The CDR3 is 14 amino acids. From germline, CDR1 is ENHRY and CDR2 SYGVKD. In DNA form, the CDR3 reads TGTGCCATCAGTGAGAGCGCGAACACCGGGGAGCTGTTTTTT. This codes for CAISESANTGELFF.

This chain joins TRBV4-3 and TRBJ1-4; 7 bases line up with TRBD1. CDR1 LGHNA and CDR2 YSLEER come from the germline V gene. Unmatched junction bases numbered 7, after V lost 0 bases and J lost 0 bases. CDR3 length: 18 residues. For the CDR3, the DNA is TGCGCCAGCAGCCAAGAGACCAGGGGGAGGGCAACTAATGAAAAACTGTTTTTT. Its translation: CASSQETRGRATNEKLFF.

The CDR3 region is CASSYSGPWVETQYF. Written as DNA, the CDR3 is TGTGCCAGCAGTTACTCGGGGCCGTGGGTCGAGACCCAGTACTTC. The chain has TRBV6-6 and TRBJ2-5; TRBD1 might be the D (5 bases). In germline, CDR1 is MNHNY, CDR2 SVGAGI (reference sequence). V shed 0 bases and J shed 5 bases, with 13 bases lying between them. CDR3 length: 15 residues.

The J gene is TRBJ2-7, the V gene TRBV11-3, with 10 positions matching TRBD1. The trim removed 4 bases at V and 3 bases at J, leaving 6 bases unmatched. CDR3 length: 15 amino acids. CDR1 and CDR2 (germline): SGHNT, YENEEA. The CDR3 DNA follows: TGTGCCAGCAGCTCAACCGGGACAGGGGACTACGAGCAGTACTTC. Translated, it gives CASSSTGTGDYEQYF.

This clone was counted only a few times. The sample holds other DNA sequences that translate to the same CDR3. This rearrangement joins TRBV6-5 to TRBJ1-1; unclear D gene. The CDR3 spans 12 residues. From germline, CDR1 is MNHEY and CDR2 SVGAGI. With 2 bases removed from V and 5 bases from J, the gap between germline ends came to 6 bases. The CDR3 region is CASSYDGTEAFF. The CDR3 DNA reads TGTGCCAGCAGTTACGACGGGACTGAAGCTTTCTTT.

DNA of the CDR3: TGTGCCAGCAGCCCCGGACAGGGGTCGAAAAACATTCAGTACTTC. Residues: CASSPGQGSKNIQYF. The rearrangement uses TRBV11-2 and TRBJ2-4; 9 bases match TRBD1. CDR1 SGHAT and CDR2 FQNNGV come from the germline V gene. Trimming cost V 5 bases and J 4 bases; bases outside gene matches: 6. The CDR3 spans 15 residues.

In its sample, this clone was seen once. The chain is built from TRBV28 and TRBJ2-7; 10 nucleotides line up with TRBD2. CDR3 length: 15 residues. The J segment lost 3 bases and the V segment lost 2 bases, leaving 4 bases of the junction unmatched. From germline, CDR1 is MDHEN and CDR2 SYDVKM. The CDR3 region has the DNA TGTGCCAGCAGTTTAATCGCTAGCGGGAGCTACGAGCAGTACTTC. It yields the protein CASSLIASGSYEQYF.

The chain carries TRBV4-2 and TRBJ2-7; D ambiguous. The V and J ends lost 1 base and 2 bases respectively, with 12 bases between them. This CDR3 comprises 15 residues. Germline V CDR1 and CDR2: LGHNA, YNFKEQ. The CDR3 loop is CASSQADGAPYEQYF. CDR3 coding DNA: TGTGCCAGCAGCCAAGCCGACGGAGCCCCCTACGAGCAGTACTTC.

The chain combines TRBV5-3 with TRBJ2-1; possible D gene TRBD1, 6 bases. TRBV5-3 is flagged as an ORF with uncertain function. Trimming pared 5 bases from V and 1 base from J, leaving 16 bases between. The CDR3 length is 16 residues. The CDR3 nucleotides are TGTGCCAGAAGTGGCCGCCGACAGGCGTCCTACAATGAGCAGTTCTTC. This encodes CARSGRRQASYNEQFF.

In its sample, this clone was seen a few times. CDR3 amino acids: CASSQGTFEAFF. In nucleotides, the CDR3 is TGTGCCAGCAGCCAGGGGACTTTTGAAGCTTTCTTT. The V and J genes are TRBV11-2 and TRBJ1-1; D is perhaps TRBD1 (6 bases). The CDR3 is 12 residues long. V gave up 5 bases and J gave up 7 bases, with 11 bases separating them. The germline CDR1 and CDR2 sequences are SGHAT and FQNNGV.

The chain combines TRBV5-5 with TRBJ2-3, with 8 bases matching TRBD2. CDR1 and CDR2 from the germline V gene are SGHKS and YYEKEE (reference sequence). The CDR3 consists of 16 residues. The J segment lost 1 base and the V segment lost 4 bases, leaving 8 bases of the junction unmatched. DNA of the CDR3: TGTGCCAGCAGCGTGGAACTAGCGGCGGGCACAGATACGCAGTATTTT. This codes for CASSVELAAGTDTQYF.

The chain carries TRBV28 and TRBJ2-7; 11 bases align to TRBD2. Germline CDR1 reads MDHEN; CDR2 reads SYDVKM. The CDR3 totals 14 residues. The junction had 7 bases not matched to a gene; V was cut back by 6 bases and J by 6 bases. DNA of the CDR3: TGTGCCAGCAGCGAACTAGCGGGAGATTCCGAGCAGTACTTC. Amino acid sequence: CASSELAGDSEQYF.

The CDR3 protein is CASTDLGGPGELFF. The CDR3 DNA reads as TGTGCCAGTACCGACCTTGGGGGGCCCGGGGAGCTGTTTTTT. The V gene is TRBV19, the J gene TRBJ2-2; TRBD1 or TRBD2 may be the D gene (6 bases each). The V gene's germline CDR1 is LNHDA and CDR2 SQIVND (reference sequence). CDR3 size: 14 residues. Between the trimmed V and J ends, which lost 7 bases and 6 bases, there was a span of 15 bases.

V is TRBV27 and J is TRBJ2-7; 7 bases line up with TRBD1. Per the germline V gene, CDR1 is MNHEY and CDR2 is SMNVEV (reference sequence). CDR3 length: 13 amino acids. With 5 bases clipped from V and 5 bases from J, the junction kept 6 bases outside the gene matches. This CDR3 is CASSHPTGNEQYF. The CDR3 coding sequence is TGTGCCAGCAGTCACCCGACAGGGAACGAGCAGTACTTC.

The chain links TRBV5-6 to TRBJ2-7; D is perhaps TRBD2 (5 bases). V lost 0 bases and J lost 0, with 7 bases in between. The CDR3 totals 14 residues. CDR1 and CDR2 (germline): SGHDT, YYEEEE. The CDR3 sequence: CASSLAGVSYEQYF. The CDR3, as DNA: TGTGCCAGCAGCTTGGCCGGGGTCTCCTACGAGCAGTACTTC. Full variable domain (missing parts from reference TRBV5-6 and TRBJ2-7): DAGVTQSPTHLIKTRGQQVTLRCSPKSGHDTVSWYQQALGQGPQFIFQYYEEEERQRGNFPDRFSGHQFPNYSSELNVNALLLGDSALYLCASSLAGVSYEQYFGPGTRLTVT.

V gene TRBV27 combines with J gene TRBJ2-7; possible D gene TRBD2, 6 bases. Trimming shortened V by 2 bases and J by 5 bases, and 19 bases separated the two germline ends. Germline V gene sequence: CDR1 MNHEY, CDR2 SMNVEV (reference sequence). The CDR3 is 16 residues long. DNA of the CDR3: TGTGCCAGCAGTTTAATATCGGGACTCGAGGGCCACGAGCAGTACTTC. It codes for CASSLISGLEGHEQYF.

CDR3 sequence: CASRPGQGTNEKLFF. CDR3 sequence (DNA): TGTGCCAGCAGACCGGGACAGGGGACTAATGAAAAACTGTTTTTT. This chain uses TRBV2 with TRBJ1-4; the match to TRBD1 covers 10 bases. Germline CDR1 reads SNHLY; CDR2 reads FYNNEI. J lost 2 bases, V lost 6 bases, and 3 bases had no gene match. The CDR3 loop spans 15 amino acids.